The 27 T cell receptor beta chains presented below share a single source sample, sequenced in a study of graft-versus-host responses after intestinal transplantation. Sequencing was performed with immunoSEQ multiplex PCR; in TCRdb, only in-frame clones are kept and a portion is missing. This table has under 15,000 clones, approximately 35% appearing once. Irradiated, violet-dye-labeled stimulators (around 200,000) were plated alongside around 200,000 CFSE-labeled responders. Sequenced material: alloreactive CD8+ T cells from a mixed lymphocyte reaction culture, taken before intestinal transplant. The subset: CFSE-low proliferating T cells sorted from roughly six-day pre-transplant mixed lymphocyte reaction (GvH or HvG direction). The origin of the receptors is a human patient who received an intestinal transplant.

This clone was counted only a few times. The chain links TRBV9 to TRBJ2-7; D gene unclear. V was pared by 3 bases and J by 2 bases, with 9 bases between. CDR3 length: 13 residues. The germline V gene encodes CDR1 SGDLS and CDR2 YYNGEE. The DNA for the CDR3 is TGTGCCAGCAGCGAGGGCGGAACCTACGAGCAGTACTTC. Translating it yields CASSEGGTYEQYF. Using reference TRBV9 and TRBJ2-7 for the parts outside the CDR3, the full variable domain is DSGVTQTPKHLITATGQRVTLRCSPRSGDLSVYWYQQSLDQGLQFLIQYYNGEERAKGNILERFSAQQFPDLHSELNLSSLELGDSALYFCASSEGGTYEQYFGPGTRLTVT.

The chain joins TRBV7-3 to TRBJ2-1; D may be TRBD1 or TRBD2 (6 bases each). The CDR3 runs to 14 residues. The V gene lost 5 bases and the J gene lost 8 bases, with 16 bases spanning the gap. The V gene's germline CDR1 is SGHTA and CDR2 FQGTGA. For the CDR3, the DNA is TGTGCCAGCAGCCTAATAGGGGGGCCGGATGAGCAGTTCTTC. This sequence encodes CASSLIGGPDEQFF.

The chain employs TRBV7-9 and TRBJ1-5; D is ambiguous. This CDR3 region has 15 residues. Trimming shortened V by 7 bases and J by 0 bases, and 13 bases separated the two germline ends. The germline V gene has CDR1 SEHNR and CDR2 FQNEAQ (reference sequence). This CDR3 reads CASTRPRASNQPQHF. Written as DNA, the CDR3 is TGTGCCAGCACCAGGCCGCGGGCTAGCAATCAGCCCCAGCATTTT.

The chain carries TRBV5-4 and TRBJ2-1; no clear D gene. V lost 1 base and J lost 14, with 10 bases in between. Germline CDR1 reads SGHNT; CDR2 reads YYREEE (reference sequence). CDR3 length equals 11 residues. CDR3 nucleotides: TGTGCCAGCAGCTTGTGGGTTTTTGAGTTCTTC. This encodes CASSLWVFEFF. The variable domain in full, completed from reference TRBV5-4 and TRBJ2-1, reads ETGVTQSPTHLIKTRGQQVTLRCSSQSGHNTVSWYQQALGQGPQFIFQYYREEENGRGNFPPRFSGLQFPNYSSELNVNALELDDSALYLCASSLWVFEFFGPGTRLTVL.

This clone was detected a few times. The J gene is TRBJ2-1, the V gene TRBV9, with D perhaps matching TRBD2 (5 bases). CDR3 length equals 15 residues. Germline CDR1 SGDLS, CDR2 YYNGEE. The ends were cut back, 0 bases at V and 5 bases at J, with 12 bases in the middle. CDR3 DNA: TGTGCCAGCAGCGTAGTTACGGGATTTGACAATGAGCAGTTCTTC. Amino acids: CASSVVTGFDNEQFF.

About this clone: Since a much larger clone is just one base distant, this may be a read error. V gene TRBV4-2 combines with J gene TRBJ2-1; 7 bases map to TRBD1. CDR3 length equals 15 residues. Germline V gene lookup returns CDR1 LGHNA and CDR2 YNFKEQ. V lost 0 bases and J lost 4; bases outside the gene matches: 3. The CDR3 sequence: CASSQDTGDYNEQFF. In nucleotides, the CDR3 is TGTGCCAGCAGCCAAGATACAGGGGATTACAATGAGCAGTTCTTC.

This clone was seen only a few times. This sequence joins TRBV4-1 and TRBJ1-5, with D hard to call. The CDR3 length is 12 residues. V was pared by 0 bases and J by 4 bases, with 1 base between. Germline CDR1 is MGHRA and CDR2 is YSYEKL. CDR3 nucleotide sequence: TGCGCCAGCAGCCAAGAGAATCAGCCCCAGCATTTT. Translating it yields CASSQENQPQHF.

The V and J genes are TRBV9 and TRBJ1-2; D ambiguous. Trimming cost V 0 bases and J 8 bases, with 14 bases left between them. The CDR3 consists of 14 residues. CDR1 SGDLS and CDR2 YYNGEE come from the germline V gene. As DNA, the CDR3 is TGTGCCAGCAGCGTAGCTGCCGTTAGCCAGGGCTACACCTTC. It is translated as CASSVAAVSQGYTF.

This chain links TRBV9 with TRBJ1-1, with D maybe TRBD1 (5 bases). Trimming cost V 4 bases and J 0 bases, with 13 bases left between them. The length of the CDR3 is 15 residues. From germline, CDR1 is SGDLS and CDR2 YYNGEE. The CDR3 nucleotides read TGTGCCAGCAGCCCCCGTGGGGACCTGAACACTGAAGCTTTCTTT. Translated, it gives CASSPRGDLNTEAFF.

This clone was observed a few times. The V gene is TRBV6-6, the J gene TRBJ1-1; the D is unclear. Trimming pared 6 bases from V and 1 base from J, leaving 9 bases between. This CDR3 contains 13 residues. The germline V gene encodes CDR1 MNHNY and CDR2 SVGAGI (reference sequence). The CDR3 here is CASRVIENTEAFF. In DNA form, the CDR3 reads TGTGCCAGCAGGGTAATTGAGAACACTGAAGCTTTCTTT.

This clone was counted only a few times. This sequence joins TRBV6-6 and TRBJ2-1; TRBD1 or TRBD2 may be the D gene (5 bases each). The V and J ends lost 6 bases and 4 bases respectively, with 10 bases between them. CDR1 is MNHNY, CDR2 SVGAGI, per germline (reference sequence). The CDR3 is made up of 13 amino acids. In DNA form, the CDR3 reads TGTGCCAGCAGCCCTGGGGGTTACAATGAGCAGTTCTTC. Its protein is CASSPGGYNEQFF.

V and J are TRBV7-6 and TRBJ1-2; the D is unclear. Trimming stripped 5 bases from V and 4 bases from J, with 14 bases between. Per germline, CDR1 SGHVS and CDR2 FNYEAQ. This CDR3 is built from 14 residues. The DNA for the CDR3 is TGTGCCAGCAGCCCCAGTGGGCTTGTCTATGGCTACACCTTC. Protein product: CASSPSGLVYGYTF.

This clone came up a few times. This CDR3 is CASSLGSRDRGRTNEKLFF. CDR3 coding DNA: TGTGCCAGCAGCTTAGGATCCCGGGACAGGGGCAGAACTAATGAAAAACTGTTTTTT. The chain has TRBV11-1 and TRBJ1-4, with 10 bases matching TRBD1. The germline V gene encodes CDR1 SGHAT and CDR2 FQDESV (reference sequence). The CDR3 is made up of 19 amino acids. Trimming removed 1 base from V and 1 base from J; junction bases left unmatched: 9.

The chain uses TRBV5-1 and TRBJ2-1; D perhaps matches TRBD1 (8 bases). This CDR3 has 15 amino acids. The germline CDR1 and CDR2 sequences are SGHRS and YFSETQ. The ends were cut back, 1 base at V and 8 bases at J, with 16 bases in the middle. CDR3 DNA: TGCGCCAGCAGCTTGAATCCACAGGGGGGGTATGAGCAGTTCTTC. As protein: CASSLNPQGGYEQFF.

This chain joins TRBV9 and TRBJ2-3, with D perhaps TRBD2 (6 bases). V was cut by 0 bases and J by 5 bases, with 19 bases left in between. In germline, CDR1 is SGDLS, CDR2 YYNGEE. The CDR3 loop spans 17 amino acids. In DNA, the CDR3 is TGTGCCAGCAGCGTAGCATGGTGGAGGGGCAGAAGAGATACGCAGTATTTT. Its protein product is CASSVAWWRGRRDTQYF.

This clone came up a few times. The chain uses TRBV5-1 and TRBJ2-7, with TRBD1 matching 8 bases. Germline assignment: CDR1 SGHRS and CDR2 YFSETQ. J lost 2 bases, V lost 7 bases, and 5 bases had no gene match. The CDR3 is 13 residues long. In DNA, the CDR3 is TGCGCCAGCTCCTACAGGGGGGCCTACGAGCAGTACTTC. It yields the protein CASSYRGAYEQYF.

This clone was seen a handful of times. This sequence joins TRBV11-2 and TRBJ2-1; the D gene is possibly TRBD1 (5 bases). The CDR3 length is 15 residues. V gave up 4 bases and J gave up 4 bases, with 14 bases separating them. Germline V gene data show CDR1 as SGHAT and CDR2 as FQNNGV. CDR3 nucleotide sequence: TGTGCCAGCAGCTCCCCCAGGGCGGTTTACAATGAGCAGTTCTTC. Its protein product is CASSSPRAVYNEQFF.

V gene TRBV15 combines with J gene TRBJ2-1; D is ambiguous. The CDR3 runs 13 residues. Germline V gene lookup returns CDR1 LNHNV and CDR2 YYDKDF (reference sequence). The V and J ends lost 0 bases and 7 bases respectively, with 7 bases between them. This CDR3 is CATSRDRANEQFF. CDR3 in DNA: TGTGCCACCAGCAGAGATAGGGCAAATGAGCAGTTCTTC.

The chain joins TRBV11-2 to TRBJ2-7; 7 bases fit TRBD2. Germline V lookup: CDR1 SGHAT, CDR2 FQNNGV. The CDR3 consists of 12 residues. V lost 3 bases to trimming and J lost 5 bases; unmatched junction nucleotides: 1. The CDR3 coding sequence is TGTGCCAGCAGCTTTGGGGGGGACGAGCAGTACTTC. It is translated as CASSFGGDEQYF. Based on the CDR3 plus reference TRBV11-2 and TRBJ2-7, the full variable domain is EAGVAQSPRYKIIEKRQSVAFWCNPISGHATLYWYQQILGQGPKLLIQFQNNGVVDDSQLPKDRFSAERLKGVDSTLKIQPAKLEDSAVYLCASSFGGDEQYFGPGTRLTVT.

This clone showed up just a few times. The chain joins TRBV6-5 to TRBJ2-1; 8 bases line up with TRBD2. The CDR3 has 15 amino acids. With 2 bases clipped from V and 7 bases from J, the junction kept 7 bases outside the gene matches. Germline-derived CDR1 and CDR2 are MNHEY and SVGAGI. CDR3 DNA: TGTGCCAGCAGTTACGGTGCGGGAGGTGGGAATGAGCAGTTCTTC. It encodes CASSYGAGGGNEQFF.

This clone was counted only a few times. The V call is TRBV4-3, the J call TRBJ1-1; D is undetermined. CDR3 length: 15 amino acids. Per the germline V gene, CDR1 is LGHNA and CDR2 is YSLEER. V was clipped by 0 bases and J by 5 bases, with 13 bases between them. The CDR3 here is CASSQDRWVGTEAFF. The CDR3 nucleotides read TGCGCCAGCAGCCAAGATCGTTGGGTGGGGACTGAAGCTTTCTTT.

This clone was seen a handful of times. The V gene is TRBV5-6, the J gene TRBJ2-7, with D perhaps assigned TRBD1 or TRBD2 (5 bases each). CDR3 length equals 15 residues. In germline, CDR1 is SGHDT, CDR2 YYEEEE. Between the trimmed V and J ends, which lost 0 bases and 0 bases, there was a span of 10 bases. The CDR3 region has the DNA TGTGCCAGCAGCTTGGCCCCCGGGGCCTCCTACGAGCAGTACTTC. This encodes CASSLAPGASYEQYF.

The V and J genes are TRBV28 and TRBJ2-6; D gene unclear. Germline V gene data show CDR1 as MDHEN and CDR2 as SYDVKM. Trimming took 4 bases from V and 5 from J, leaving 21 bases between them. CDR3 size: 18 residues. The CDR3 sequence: CASSWANPSQSRANVLTF. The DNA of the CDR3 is TGTGCCAGCAGTTGGGCAAATCCTTCACAAAGTCGGGCCAACGTCCTGACTTTC.

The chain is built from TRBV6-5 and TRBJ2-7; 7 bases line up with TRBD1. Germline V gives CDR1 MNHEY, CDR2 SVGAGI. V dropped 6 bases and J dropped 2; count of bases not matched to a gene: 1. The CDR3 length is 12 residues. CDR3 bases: TGTGCCAGCAGGGACAGGACCTACGAGCAGTACTTC. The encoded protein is CASRDRTYEQYF.

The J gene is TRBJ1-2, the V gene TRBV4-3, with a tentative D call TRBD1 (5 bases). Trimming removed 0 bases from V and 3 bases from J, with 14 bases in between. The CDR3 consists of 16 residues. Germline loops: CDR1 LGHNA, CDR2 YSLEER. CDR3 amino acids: CASSQDNDGGYYGYTF. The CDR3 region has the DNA TGCGCCAGCAGCCAAGATAATGACGGGGGATACTATGGCTACACCTTC.

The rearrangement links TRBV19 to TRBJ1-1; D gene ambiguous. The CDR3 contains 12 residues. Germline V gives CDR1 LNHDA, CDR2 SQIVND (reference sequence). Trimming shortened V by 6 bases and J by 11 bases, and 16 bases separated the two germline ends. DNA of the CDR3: TGTGCCAGTAGCGACCCGGGCTCTCGGGCTTTCTTT. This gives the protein CASSDPGSRAFF.

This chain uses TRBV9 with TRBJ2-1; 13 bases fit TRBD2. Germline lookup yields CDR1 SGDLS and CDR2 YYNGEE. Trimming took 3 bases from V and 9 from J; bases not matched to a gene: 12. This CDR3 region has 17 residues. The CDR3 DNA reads TGTGCCAGCAGCGGAGAGGAACTAGCGGGAGGGCCGGGTGAGCAGTTCTTC. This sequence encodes CASSGEELAGGPGEQFF.